The 11 T cell receptor beta chains listed next were all sequenced from one sample in a study of shared clonotypes between healthy human individuals (TCRdb year 2020). Library creation used the immunoSEQ multiplex PCR assay. This immuneACCESS table, as held by TCRdb, lists in-frame sequences with V and J called but not all clones. Of the missing ones, under half trace to an unresolved V gene in checked studies; the others have no known cause. Here the sample has approximately 1,000,000 clones; approximately 80% occur a single time. The top ten constitute under 0.65% of the sample. Material for sequencing was memory CD4+ T cells from PBMCs. The sample's cell subset or site label, decoded: CD45RA-negative fraction. All receptors derive from a man younger than 30 in good health. Some clones in this sample may be carry-over from other donors' samples.

This clone was counted a single time. The chain links TRBV5-1 to TRBJ1-1; D is possibly TRBD1 (5 bases). The V and J ends lost 4 bases and 1 base respectively, with 11 bases between them. This CDR3 is 14 amino acids long. The germline V gene encodes CDR1 SGHRS and CDR2 YFSETQ. This chain's CDR3 is CASSPGGGNTEAFF. The CDR3, as DNA: TGCGCCAGCAGCCCCGGTGGGGGGAACACTGAAGCTTTCTTT.

The gene calls are TRBV25-1 and TRBJ2-1; D uncertain. V was clipped by 4 bases and J by 0 bases, with 7 bases between them. The CDR3 covers 14 residues. Looked up from germline, CDR1 is MGHDK and CDR2 is SYGVNS. CDR3 loop: CASSAGISYNEQFF. CDR3 nucleotide sequence: TGTGCCAGCAGTGCCGGTATCTCCTACAATGAGCAGTTCTTC.

This clone was counted only a few times. The chain joins TRBV15 to TRBJ2-7, with 7 positions matching TRBD2. Trimming took 0 bases from V and 2 from J; bases not matched to a gene: 7. Germline values: CDR1 LNHNV, CDR2 YYDKDF (reference sequence). The CDR3 spans 16 residues. The CDR3 spells CATSRDQTGGTYEQYF. The CDR3 coding sequence is TGTGCCACCAGCAGAGATCAAACGGGAGGTACCTACGAGCAGTACTTC.

The chain carries TRBV11-1 and TRBJ2-2, with D uncertain. The germline V gene has CDR1 SGHAT and CDR2 FQDESV (reference sequence). This CDR3 comprises 14 residues. V was clipped by 2 bases and J by 1 base, with 5 bases between them. CDR3: CASSLQRNTGELFF. In DNA form, the CDR3 reads TGTGCCAGCAGCTTACAGCGGAACACCGGGGAGCTGTTTTTT.

The chain uses TRBV19 and TRBJ1-1; D possibly corresponds to TRBD1 (5 bases). This CDR3 is built from 16 residues. With 4 bases removed from V and 6 bases from J, the gap between germline ends came to 21 bases. Per germline, CDR1 LNHDA and CDR2 SQIVND (reference sequence). The CDR3 DNA sequence: TGTGCCAGTAGTAAAGTCGTCAGGGCTCTAGGCCCTGAAGCTTTCTTT. Translated: CASSKVVRALGPEAFF.

As regards this clone: The same CDR3 can be traced to other DNA sequences in this sample. The V gene is TRBV30, the J gene TRBJ1-5; 7 bases line up with TRBD1. Germline values: CDR1 GTSNPN, CDR2 SVGIG (reference sequence). This CDR3 has 13 amino acids. The J segment lost 5 bases and the V segment lost 5 bases, leaving 6 bases of the junction unmatched. CDR3 region: CAWGGQGDQPQHF. The CDR3 DNA reads as TGTGCCTGGGGGGGGCAGGGGGATCAGCCCCAGCATTTT.

The chain employs TRBV19 and TRBJ1-2, with D perhaps TRBD1 (5 bases). The length of the CDR3 is 15 residues. Germline CDR1 is LNHDA and CDR2 is SQIVND (reference sequence). V was pared by 1 base and J by 0 bases, with 9 bases between. In DNA form, the CDR3 reads TGTGCCAGTAGTATAGTCGGGGCAGCTAACTATGGCTACACCTTC. It codes for CASSIVGAANYGYTF. The whole variable domain, filled in from reference TRBV19 and TRBJ1-2, reads DGGITQSPKYLFRKEGQNVTLSCEQNLNHDAMYWYRQDPGQGLRLIYYSQIVNDFQKGDIAEGYSVSREKKESFPLTVTSAQKNPTAFYLCASSIVGAANYGYTFGSGTRLTVV.

This clone was seen only once. The chain recombines TRBV4-3 with TRBJ2-3, with D perhaps TRBD2 (5 bases). Looked up from germline, CDR1 is LGHNA and CDR2 is YSLEER. This CDR3 is built from 15 residues. V gave up 4 bases and J gave up 0 bases, with 11 bases separating them. The CDR3 DNA reads as TGCGCCAGCAGCCGTAGTGGCGGGAGCACAGATACGCAGTATTTT. This codes for CASSRSGGSTDTQYF.

The gene calls are TRBV19 and TRBJ1-1; 7 bases agree with TRBD1. Trimming at V came to 0 bases and at J to 5 bases, leaving 6 bases not matched to a gene. This CDR3 spans 15 amino acids. The germline V gene encodes CDR1 LNHDA and CDR2 SQIVND (reference sequence). The CDR3 spells CASSIDGNRGTEAFF. CDR3 DNA: TGTGCCAGTAGTATAGATGGAAACAGGGGAACTGAAGCTTTCTTT.

V usage is TRBV10-1 and J usage is TRBJ2-2, with no clear D. The ends were cut back, 3 bases at V and 4 bases at J, with 0 bases in the middle. This CDR3 comprises 11 residues. Germline CDR1 reads WNHNN; CDR2 reads SYGVQD (reference sequence). The CDR3 spells CASSDTGELFF. CDR3 sequence (DNA): TGCGCCAGCAGTGACACCGGGGAGCTGTTTTTT.

This clone was recorded once. The chain carries TRBV14 and TRBJ2-1; D gene ambiguous. The CDR3 length is 14 residues. Between the trimmed V and J ends, which lost 0 bases and 7 bases, there was a span of 10 bases. Germline CDR1 reads SGHDN; CDR2 reads FVKESK. CDR3 bases: TGTGCCAGCAGCCAAGATTTGAGCCTTAATGAGCAGTTCTTC. Its protein is CASSQDLSLNEQFF.